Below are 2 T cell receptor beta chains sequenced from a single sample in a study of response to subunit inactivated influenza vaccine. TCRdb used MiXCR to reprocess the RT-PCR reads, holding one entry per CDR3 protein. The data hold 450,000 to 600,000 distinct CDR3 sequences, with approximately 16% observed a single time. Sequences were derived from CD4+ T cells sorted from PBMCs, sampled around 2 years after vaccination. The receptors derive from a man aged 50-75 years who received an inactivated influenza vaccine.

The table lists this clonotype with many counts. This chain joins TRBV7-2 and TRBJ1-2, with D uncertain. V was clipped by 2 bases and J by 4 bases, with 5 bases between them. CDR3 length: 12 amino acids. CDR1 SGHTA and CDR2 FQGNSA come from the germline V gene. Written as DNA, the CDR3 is TGTGCCAGCAGCTTAAACAGCTATGGCTACACCTTC. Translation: CASSLNSYGYTF.

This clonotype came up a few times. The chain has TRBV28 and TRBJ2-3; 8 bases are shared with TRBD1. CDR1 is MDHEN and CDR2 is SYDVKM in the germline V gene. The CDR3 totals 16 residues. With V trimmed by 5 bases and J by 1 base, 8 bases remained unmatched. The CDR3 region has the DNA TGTGCCAGCAGTCCTCGACAGGGGCGCGGCACAGATACGCAGTATTTT. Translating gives CASSPRQGRGTDTQYF.